This TCR beta chain came from a study of CD8 T cell repertoires and HIV-1 epitope variants (dated by TCRdb to the early 2020s). Context from the whole study: In separate culture wells, T cells were stimulated with each of twenty-five peptides that represented autologous and known Gag and Nef epitope variants. Cultures were maintained for approximately eleven days in IMDM with gentamicin, and half-media changes adding IL-2, IL-7 and IL-15 were performed on days 3 and 7. A 1M T cell aliquot was kept as an uncultured baseline condition, separate from the 80 or so T cell cultures. Using the EasySep Human T Cell Enrichment Kit, T cells were enriched and then co-cultured with an equal number of autologous T cell-negative cells acting as antigen-presenting cells. Running each culture condition in triplicate, except for one peptide done in duplicate, gave a total of more than 70 T cell cultures. A CMV, EBV and flu peptide pool, the Ebola AY9 epitope as negative control, and a no-peptide well were included as control conditions. The epitopes tested covered three Gag epitope families plus Nef HW9 and YT9. Broad study findings and their caveats: About 5 clonotypes recognized the Nef KF9 family and one the HW9 family, with no responses to the TAALDMSHF plasma variant. Under 10 antigen-specific TCR beta clonotypes were identified, of which roughly six appeared to be cross-reactive for autologous or known escape epitope variants. The assay identified only TCR beta chains and indicated proliferation to antigen, not T cell function or cytokine profile.

Regarding this clone: Its specific antigen is unknown. The sample holds no much larger clone one base away, and base qualities are not on file.

The EasySep Human CD8+ T Cell Enrichment Kit was used on day 10 to isolate CD8+ T cells from every culture. Sequencing of TCR beta CDR3 regions was performed at survey depth on the immunoSEQ platform. The QIAamp DNA micro kit was used to extract genomic DNA from every cultured and uncultured CD8+ T cell population. The authors' pipeline ran thus. Any sample with under 5,000 productive reads was excluded, and this exclusion removed about 6.5% of the roughly 80 cultures stimulated with HIV peptides. A MANAFEST web app trimmed sequences to CDR3 and removed nonproductive sequences, CDR3s under 5 amino acids, and those not starting C or ending F/W. To count as antigen-specific, a clonotype had to be expanded in at least 2 of 3 replicates compared with the no-peptide control at FDR 0.01, and only within one epitope family. Specific clonotypes also needed at least fivefold higher frequency than in wells stimulated with peptides from other epitope families. TCRdb stores this immuneACCESS table with in-frame sequences only. Part of the clones is absent; in the studies checked, under half of the shortfall reflects unresolved V genes, and no reason is known for the rest. For V, J and clone size, that table is used; D and trimming come from the DNA. This sample holds over 90,000 clones; around 67% were observed only once. The top ten clones comprise around 25% of the sample.

The cysteine opens and the phenylalanine closes a CDR3 of 16 amino acids. The read is trimmed to its CDR3 DNA, 48 bases read in frame from base 1. V is shortened by 0 bases, J by 2 bases, and the region joining them spans 13 bases. In the germline V gene, CDR1 corresponds to SGHRS and CDR2 to YFSETQ. The chain was built from TRBV5-1 and TRBJ2-3; the D gene is possibly TRBD1, with 5 bases matching. The source material was uncultured baseline CD8+ T cells from peripheral blood mononuclear cells (PBMCs). The source of this sequence is a male donor with HIV. The encoded CDR3 is CASSLDPGHFTDTQYF. Here is the DNA: TGCGCCAGCAGCTTGGATCCAGGGCACTTCACAGATACGCAGTATTTT.